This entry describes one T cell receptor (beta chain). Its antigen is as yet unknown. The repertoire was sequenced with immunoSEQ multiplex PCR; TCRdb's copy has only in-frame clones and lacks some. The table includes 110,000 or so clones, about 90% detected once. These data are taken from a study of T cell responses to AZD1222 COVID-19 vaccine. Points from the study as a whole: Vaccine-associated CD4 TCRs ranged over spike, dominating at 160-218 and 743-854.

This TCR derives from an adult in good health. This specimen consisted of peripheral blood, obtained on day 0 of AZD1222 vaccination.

The DNA of the CDR3 is TGTGCCAGCAGTTTGGGGCCCCAGAAAATTGCCGGGGAGCTGTTTTTT. Translation: CASSLGPQKIAGELFF. V gene TRBV27 combines with J gene TRBJ2-2; tentative D call: TRBD1 (5 bases). The germline gives CDR1 MNHEY, CDR2 SMNVEV (reference sequence). V lost 3 bases to trimming and J lost 6 bases, with 17 bases between them. This CDR3 has 16 amino acids.